These 19 T cell receptor beta chains were all obtained from the same sample, sequenced in a study of T cell changes during pregnancy in multiple sclerosis. Here immunoSEQ multiplex PCR was the method, and the copy in TCRdb shows in-frame clones only, minus some. The table shows more than 20,000 clones, with 85% to 95% occurring only once. The source was CD8+ T cells from peripheral blood mononuclear cells, collected in the third trimester of pregnancy. These receptors all stem from a female donor with multiple sclerosis, enrolled in a pregnancy study.

V usage is TRBV19 and J usage is TRBJ2-1, with 15 positions matching TRBD2. The CDR3 runs to 16 residues. The J segment lost 9 bases and the V segment lost 6 bases, leaving 9 bases of the junction unmatched. From germline, CDR1 is LNHDA and CDR2 SQIVND (reference sequence). The CDR3 is CASSFYGTSGRIEQFF. The CDR3 nucleotides are TGTGCCAGTAGCTTCTACGGGACTAGCGGGAGGATTGAGCAGTTCTTC.

The gene calls are TRBV27 and TRBJ2-5; D call uncertain. The J call is uncertain, as TRBJ2-7 better fits the DNA end. This CDR3 has 14 residues. The germline CDR1 and CDR2 sequences are MNHEY and SMNVEV (reference sequence). The CDR3 DNA sequence: TGTGCCAGCAGTCGTTTTACAGCTCTCTACGAGCAGTACTTC. Translation: CASSRFTALYEQYF.

In its sample, this clone was seen a few times. The J gene is TRBJ1-6, the V gene TRBV7-8; TRBD1 aligns across 7 bases. V lost 8 bases to trimming and J lost 2 bases; unmatched junction nucleotides: 3. Germline loops: CDR1 SGHVS, CDR2 FQNEAQ. The CDR3 extends over 14 amino acids. The CDR3, as DNA: TGTGCCAGCGGTGACAGGGCCTATAATTCACCCCTCCACTTT. Its translation: CASGDRAYNSPLHF.

The chain carries TRBV11-1 and TRBJ2-5, with 7 nucleotides matching TRBD1. There are 16 residues in the CDR3. CDR1 and CDR2 from the germline V gene are SGHAT and FQDESV (reference sequence). Unmatched junction bases numbered 10, after V lost 6 bases and J lost 0 bases. DNA for the CDR3: TGTGCCAGCAGACCTAGACAGGGACCTAACCAAGAGACCCAGTACTTC. Translated: CASRPRQGPNQETQYF.

The chain is built from TRBV6-1 and TRBJ1-2, with 9 bases matching TRBD1. Germline V CDR1 and CDR2: MNHNS, SASEGT. V lost 0 bases to trimming and J lost 4 bases; unmatched junction nucleotides: 3. This CDR3 contains 15 residues. The CDR3 reads CASSEAETGGYGYTF. CDR3 coding DNA: TGTGCCAGCAGTGAAGCCGAGACAGGGGGCTATGGCTACACCTTC.

The chain combines TRBV27 with TRBJ2-1; 7 nucleotides align to TRBD1. CDR3 size: 15 residues. Germline V gene sequence: CDR1 MNHEY, CDR2 SMNVEV (reference sequence). The junction had 10 bases not matched to a gene; V was cut back by 6 bases and J by 5 bases. CDR3 bases: TGTGCCAGCAGACTCAGCCCGGGACAGCACAATGAGCAGTTCTTC. Amino acid sequence: CASRLSPGQHNEQFF.

J is TRBJ2-2 and V is TRBV27; the D gene is possibly TRBD2 (7 bases). V was cut by 7 bases and J by 2 bases, with 17 bases left in between. Per the germline V gene, CDR1 is MNHEY and CDR2 is SMNVEV (reference sequence). CDR3 size: 16 residues. The CDR3: CASTPRGLTNTGELFF. CDR3 nucleotides: TGTGCCAGCACCCCCAGGGGACTAACCAACACCGGGGAGCTGTTTTTT.

The chain links TRBV7-9 to TRBJ2-3; D may be TRBD2 (6 bases). CDR1 is SEHNR and CDR2 is FQNEAQ in the germline V gene (reference sequence). The V and J ends lost 8 bases and 1 base respectively, with 10 bases between them. The CDR3 spans 13 residues. The CDR3 region has the DNA TGTGCCAGCGGGGCTAGCGGCACAGATACGCAGTATTTT. Protein sequence: CASGASGTDTQYF.

The V and J genes are TRBV6-4 and TRBJ1-2; D unclear. Trimming left V 6 bases short and J 2 bases short, with 10 bases between. This CDR3 is built from 13 residues. Germline-derived CDR1 and CDR2 are MRHNA and SNTAGT. The CDR3 sequence: CASSLDGNYGYTF. Here the CDR3 DNA reads TGTGCCAGCAGCCTCGACGGGAACTATGGCTACACCTTC.

This chain links TRBV4-2 with TRBJ1-6; D gene uncertain. The germline V gene encodes CDR1 LGHNA and CDR2 YNFKEQ. The V end lost 5 bases, the J end lost 8 bases, and 19 bases lay between the germline ends. CDR3 size: 16 residues. The CDR3 coding sequence is TGTGCCAGCAGCTTCGACAAGGCCGGATTTGATTCACCCCTCCACTTT. Its translation: CASSFDKAGFDSPLHF.

V is TRBV7-2 and J is TRBJ1-6; D perhaps matches TRBD1 (5 bases). The V gene lost 1 base and the J gene lost 10 bases, with 17 bases spanning the gap. Germline V lookup: CDR1 SGHTA, CDR2 FQGNSA. The CDR3 is 16 amino acids. CDR3 amino acids: CASSLEGASLGSPLHF. As DNA, the CDR3 is TGTGCCAGCAGCTTAGAAGGGGCCAGTCTGGGATCACCCCTCCACTTT.

Here the CDR3 reads CASSHGQGENTEAFF. For the CDR3, the DNA is TGTGCCAGCAGCCACGGACAGGGGGAGAACACTGAAGCTTTCTTT. This chain uses TRBV7-2 with TRBJ1-1; the match to TRBD1 covers 10 bases. Germline CDR1 and CDR2: SGHTA and FQGNSA. CDR3 size: 15 residues. V was clipped by 5 bases and J by 1 base; unmatched bases: 4.

This chain uses TRBV9 with TRBJ2-3; 13 bases agree with TRBD2. Germline lookup yields CDR1 SGDLS and CDR2 YYNGEE. Trimming cost V 4 bases and J 7 bases; bases outside gene matches: 9. The CDR3 covers 16 residues. The CDR3 DNA reads as TGTGCCAGCAGCCCCAGACTAGCGGGGGGTCCCTATACGCAGTATTTT. Its translation: CASSPRLAGGPYTQYF.

This clone was observed once. This chain connects TRBV14 to TRBJ2-7; tentatively, D is TRBD2 (5 bases). The ends were cut back, 0 bases at V and 5 bases at J, with 20 bases in the middle. The CDR3 spans 17 residues. The germline CDR1 and CDR2 sequences are SGHDN and FVKESK. The CDR3 loop is CASSQETGRGRRDEQYF. As DNA, the CDR3 is TGTGCCAGCAGCCAAGAGACGGGGAGAGGACGGCGGGACGAGCAGTACTTC.

The chain uses TRBV9 and TRBJ1-2; a possible D gene is TRBD1 (5 bases). Germline values: CDR1 SGDLS, CDR2 YYNGEE. Between the trimmed V and J ends, which lost 2 bases and 3 bases, there was a span of 8 bases. This CDR3 comprises 13 residues. Here the CDR3 reads CASSVGGDYGYTF. Here the CDR3 DNA reads TGTGCCAGCAGCGTCGGGGGTGACTATGGCTACACCTTC.

The chain carries TRBV4-1 and TRBJ2-3, with TRBD2 matching 9 bases. This CDR3 contains 15 residues. V shed 4 bases and J 5 bases; nucleotides not matched to a gene: 7. Germline CDR1 is MGHRA and CDR2 is YSYEKL. The CDR3 DNA follows: TGCGCCAGCAGCCCCCTGGGACTAGCCAGAGATACGCAGTATTTT. This codes for CASSPLGLARDTQYF.

The gene calls are TRBV15 and TRBJ1-5; the D is unclear. With 1 base removed from V and 0 bases from J, the gap between germline ends came to 7 bases. The CDR3 loop spans 15 amino acids. Germline V lookup: CDR1 LNHNV, CDR2 YYDKDF (reference sequence). The CDR3 DNA reads TGTGCCACCAGCAGAGCGGGAGATAGCAATCAGCCCCAGCATTTT. Its translation is CATSRAGDSNQPQHF.

The chain couples TRBV7-9 to TRBJ1-1; D is unclear. The CDR3 sequence is 14 residues long. Germline V lookup: CDR1 SEHNR, CDR2 FQNEAQ (reference sequence). Trimming stripped 2 bases from V and 0 bases from J, with 7 bases between. The CDR3 sequence: CASSLWLLNTEAFF. CDR3 bases: TGTGCCAGCAGCTTATGGCTTTTGAACACTGAAGCTTTCTTT.

The rearrangement links TRBV27 to TRBJ2-7; D remains ambiguous. Trimming cost V 2 bases and J 3 bases, with 11 bases left between them. The CDR3 covers 14 residues. Germline loops: CDR1 MNHEY, CDR2 SMNVEV (reference sequence). The CDR3 sequence: CASSLVSPGYEQYF. The CDR3 DNA reads TGTGCCAGCAGTTTAGTAAGCCCGGGCTACGAGCAGTACTTC.